This is a list of T cell receptor beta chains from one sample in a study of T cell responses to AZD1222 COVID-19 vaccine. Method: immunoSEQ multiplex PCR; TCRdb's copy keeps in-frame clones and lacks some. This table holds 120,000 or so clones, roughly 84% found once. The sequences come from peripheral blood, collected on day 0 of AZD1222 vaccination. The receptors shown here come from an adult in good health. The CDR3 runs from the conserved cysteine through the conserved F or W. Each record gives: V gene, J gene, clone size, D gene, CDR3 DNA, CDR3 protein. The D gene is left open where the match is weak. Only some rows state a clone size, as once, few, many or a class for expanded clones.

v_gene: TRBV4-1; j_gene: TRBJ2-1; abundance: once; d_gene: TRBD2; CDR3nt: TGCGCCAGCGGGGAGCGGGGGGGCAGGAATGAGCAGTTCTTC; CDR3aa: CASGERGGRNEQFF
v_gene: TRBV7-2; j_gene: TRBJ1-1; abundance: .; d_gene: .; CDR3nt: TGTGCCAGCAGCTTAAGGTTAAGGAACACTGAAGCTTTCTTT; CDR3aa: CASSLRLRNTEAFF
v_gene: TRBV3-1/TRBV3-2; j_gene: TRBJ1-1; abundance: .; d_gene: TRBD1; CDR3nt: TGTGCCAGCAGCCAAGGGGTCGACAGGGCTGTTGAAGCTTTCTTT; CDR3aa: CASSQGVDRAVEAFF
v_gene: TRBV10-3; j_gene: TRBJ1-2; abundance: .; d_gene: TRBD1; CDR3nt: TGTGCCATCAAACAGGGGGACGGCTACACCTTC; CDR3aa: CAIKQGDGYTF
v_gene: TRBV24-1; j_gene: TRBJ2-7; abundance: .; d_gene: .; CDR3nt: TGTGCCACCAGTGATTCAGCCTCCTACGAGCAGTACTTC; CDR3aa: CATSDSASYEQYF
v_gene: TRBV28; j_gene: TRBJ1-5; abundance: .; d_gene: .; CDR3nt: TGTGCCAGCAGTTGGGCGGGGGGGACGAACAATCAGCCCCAGCATTTT; CDR3aa: CASSWAGGTNNQPQHF
v_gene: TRBV5-4; j_gene: TRBJ1-1; abundance: few; d_gene: .; CDR3nt: TGTGCCAGCAGCTTGGTGGGCCAAAACACTGAAGCTTTCTTT; CDR3aa: CASSLVGQNTEAFF
v_gene: TRBV7-2; j_gene: TRBJ2-7; abundance: .; d_gene: TRBD2; CDR3nt: TGTGCCAGCAGCTTAGTCCCTAGCGGGGGAAGCTCCTACGAGCAGTACTTC; CDR3aa: CASSLVPSGGSSYEQYF
v_gene: TRBV5-5; j_gene: TRBJ1-4; abundance: .; d_gene: TRBD1; CDR3nt: TGTGCCAGCACCACTTCGGGACAGATTAATGAAAAACTGTTTTTT; CDR3aa: CASTTSGQINEKLFF
v_gene: TRBV4-1; j_gene: TRBJ1-5; abundance: .; d_gene: .; CDR3nt: TGCGCCAGCAGCCAAGTTGGCGTTTCGGCGAGGGGCAATCAGCCCCAGCATTTT; CDR3aa: CASSQVGVSARGNQPQHF
v_gene: TRBV3-1/TRBV3-2; j_gene: TRBJ2-3; abundance: .; d_gene: TRBD1; CDR3nt: TGTGCCAGCAGCTACAGGGGAGCCACAGATACGCAGTATTTT; CDR3aa: CASSYRGATDTQYF
v_gene: TRBV28; j_gene: TRBJ2-7; abundance: .; d_gene: TRBD2; CDR3nt: TGTGCCAGCAGTTTGATCAGCGGGGGCGGCTCGTACGAGCAGTACTTC; CDR3aa: CASSLISGGGSYEQYF
v_gene: TRBV19; j_gene: TRBJ1-2; abundance: .; d_gene: .; CDR3nt: TGTGCCAGTACCTTACTGGGCAGCGCCGACTATGGCTACACCTTC; CDR3aa: CASTLLGSADYGYTF
v_gene: TRBV7-9; j_gene: TRBJ2-7; abundance: .; d_gene: .; CDR3nt: TGTGCCAGCAGCTTAGCCGGAGGGGTAGGGACCGAGCAGTACTTC; CDR3aa: CASSLAGGVGTEQYF
v_gene: TRBV3-1/TRBV3-2; j_gene: TRBJ2-7; abundance: .; d_gene: .; CDR3nt: TGTGCCAGCAGCCAAGGTTACTTCCAGTCCTACGAGCAGTACTTC; CDR3aa: CASSQGYFQSYEQYF
v_gene: TRBV5-5; j_gene: TRBJ1-1; abundance: .; d_gene: .; CDR3nt: TGTGCCAGCAGCCCGTGGATGGGGGATGTAATGAACACTGAAGCTTTCTTT; CDR3aa: CASSPWMGDVMNTEAFF
v_gene: TRBV6-2/TRBV6-3; j_gene: TRBJ2-5; abundance: once; d_gene: .; CDR3nt: TGTGCCAGCAGTCGACAGGTTAACCAAGAGACCCAGTACTTC; CDR3aa: CASSRQVNQETQYF
v_gene: TRBV24-1; j_gene: TRBJ2-1; abundance: .; d_gene: .; CDR3nt: TGTGCCACCAGTGAACAAGACAGTCCCGCTGAGCAGTTCTTC; CDR3aa: CATSEQDSPAEQFF
v_gene: TRBV4-1; j_gene: TRBJ1-3; abundance: .; d_gene: TRBD1; CDR3nt: TGCGCCAGCAGCCAGCCGGCAGGGGGCCGAAACACCATATATTTT; CDR3aa: CASSQPAGGRNTIYF
v_gene: TRBV3-1/TRBV3-2; j_gene: TRBJ2-5; abundance: .; d_gene: TRBD2; CDR3nt: TGTGCCAGCAGGACTAGCGGGGTGAGGACCCAGTACTTC; CDR3aa: CASRTSGVRTQYF
v_gene: TRBV18; j_gene: TRBJ1-4; abundance: .; d_gene: .; CDR3nt: TGTGCCAGCTCACCGCAGGGATCTGAAAAACTGTTTTTT; CDR3aa: CASSPQGSEKLFF
v_gene: TRBV28; j_gene: TRBJ1-4; abundance: .; d_gene: TRBD1; CDR3nt: TGTGCCAGCAGTACCCCGACAGGGGTCAGGGAAAAACTGTTTTTT; CDR3aa: CASSTPTGVREKLFF
v_gene: TRBV19; j_gene: TRBJ1-1; abundance: .; d_gene: .; CDR3nt: TGTGCCAGCAGGATTTTGACTGAAGCTTTCTTT; CDR3aa: CASRILTEAFF
v_gene: TRBV6-5; j_gene: TRBJ2-2; abundance: .; d_gene: .; CDR3nt: TGTGCCAGCATGTTCCGGGGCACCGGGGAGCTGTTTTTT; CDR3aa: CASMFRGTGELFF
v_gene: TRBV19; j_gene: TRBJ1-5; abundance: many; d_gene: .; CDR3nt: TGTGCCAGTAGTTGGGGCCCCCTTAACAATCAGCCCCAGCATTTT; CDR3aa: CASSWGPLNNQPQHF
v_gene: TRBV7-2; j_gene: TRBJ1-3; abundance: few; d_gene: .; CDR3nt: TGTGCCAGCAGCTCTGGTCCGATCATATATTTT; CDR3aa: CASSSGPIIYF
v_gene: TRBV6-1; j_gene: TRBJ1-5; abundance: .; d_gene: .; CDR3nt: TGTGCCAGCAGTGAGACGAGTCGAAATCAGCCCCAGCATTTT; CDR3aa: CASSETSRNQPQHF
v_gene: TRBV4-2; j_gene: TRBJ1-1; abundance: .; d_gene: TRBD1; CDR3nt: TGTGCCAGCAGCCAACCGGGGGCACAGGGGAATTACGAAGCTTTCTTT; CDR3aa: CASSQPGAQGNYEAFF
v_gene: TRBV5-4; j_gene: TRBJ1-6; abundance: .; d_gene: .; CDR3nt: TGTGCCAGCAGCTTGATCAAAGGAGTCTCCTATAATTCACCCCTCCACTTT; CDR3aa: CASSLIKGVSYNSPLHF
v_gene: TRBV6-5; j_gene: TRBJ2-5; abundance: once; d_gene: .; CDR3nt: TGTGCCAGCAGTTACGATGGAACCCAGTACTTC; CDR3aa: CASSYDGTQYF
v_gene: TRBV4-1; j_gene: TRBJ2-3; abundance: .; d_gene: .; CDR3nt: TGCGCCACCCGGACCCGTCCTAGCACAGATACGCAGTATTTT; CDR3aa: CATRTRPSTDTQYF
v_gene: TRBV14; j_gene: TRBJ1-2; abundance: .; d_gene: .; CDR3nt: TGTGCCAGCAGCCACGGAGGGGCTGGAGGCTACACCTTC; CDR3aa: CASSHGGAGGYTF
v_gene: TRBV7-2; j_gene: TRBJ1-2; abundance: .; d_gene: .; CDR3nt: TGTGCCAGCAGCCCCGGCGGCAGCCACTATGGCTACACCTTC; CDR3aa: CASSPGGSHYGYTF
v_gene: TRBV6-1; j_gene: TRBJ2-7; abundance: .; d_gene: .; CDR3nt: TGTGCCAGCAGTGAAACCAGGTTAAGCTCCTACGAGCAGTACTTC; CDR3aa: CASSETRLSSYEQYF
v_gene: TRBV7-9; j_gene: TRBJ1-5; abundance: .; d_gene: TRBD1; CDR3nt: TGTGCCAGCAGGCGGGACAGGGACCAGCCCCAGCATTTT; CDR3aa: CASRRDRDQPQHF
v_gene: TRBV7-2; j_gene: TRBJ2-7; abundance: .; d_gene: .; CDR3nt: TGTGCCAGCAGCCCCTACCCCTACGAGCAGTACTTC; CDR3aa: CASSPYPYEQYF
v_gene: TRBV20-1; j_gene: TRBJ2-2; abundance: once; d_gene: .; CDR3nt: TGCAGTGCTAGTAACAGACTAACCGGGGAGCTGTTTTTT; CDR3aa: CSASNRLTGELFF
v_gene: TRBV15; j_gene: TRBJ1-2; abundance: .; d_gene: .; CDR3nt: TGTGCCACCAGCAGTCCCCGCTTGAGAGGGGCTCTTGGCTACACCTTC; CDR3aa: CATSSPRLRGALGYTF
v_gene: TRBV28; j_gene: TRBJ1-6; abundance: .; d_gene: .; CDR3nt: TGTGCCAGCAGGAGGGGGGAGATTGCGGGGGTATCACCCCTCCACTTT; CDR3aa: CASRRGEIAGVSPLHF
v_gene: TRBV28; j_gene: TRBJ1-5; abundance: .; d_gene: TRBD1; CDR3nt: TGTGCCAGCAGCTCTCCGGGACAGGGGTATCAGCCCCAGCATTTT; CDR3aa: CASSSPGQGYQPQHF
v_gene: TRBV7-9; j_gene: TRBJ2-7; abundance: .; d_gene: .; CDR3nt: TGTGCCAGCAGTCCCCAGGGTGCGTGGACCTACGAGCAGTACTTC; CDR3aa: CASSPQGAWTYEQYF
v_gene: TRBV27; j_gene: TRBJ2-1; abundance: .; d_gene: .; CDR3nt: TGTGCCAGCCATCGGGGGAATGAGCAGTTCTTC; CDR3aa: CASHRGNEQFF
v_gene: TRBV3-1/TRBV3-2; j_gene: TRBJ1-1; abundance: .; d_gene: .; CDR3nt: TGTGCCAGCAGCCAAGGAGGGCGGACTGAAGCTTTCTTT; CDR3aa: CASSQGGRTEAFF
v_gene: TRBV5-1; j_gene: TRBJ2-7; abundance: .; d_gene: .; CDR3nt: TGCGCCAGCAGCTTGGAGGGCTACGAGCAGTACTTC; CDR3aa: CASSLEGYEQYF
v_gene: TRBV7-8; j_gene: TRBJ2-2; abundance: .; d_gene: TRBD2; CDR3nt: TGTGCCAGCAGCTTAGTGGGACTAGCGGGGGGTACCGGGGAGCTGTTTTTT; CDR3aa: CASSLVGLAGGTGELFF
v_gene: TRBV12-3/TRBV12-4; j_gene: TRBJ1-2; abundance: .; d_gene: .; CDR3nt: TGTGCCAGCAGTTTAGCGAATAGCTACACCTTC; CDR3aa: CASSLANSYTF
v_gene: TRBV29-1; j_gene: TRBJ1-2; abundance: .; d_gene: TRBD1; CDR3nt: TGCAGCTCCCAGACAGGGGGCGAGGTTGGCTACACCTTC; CDR3aa: CSSQTGGEVGYTF
v_gene: TRBV6-5; j_gene: TRBJ1-6; abundance: once; d_gene: .; CDR3nt: TGTGCCAGCAGTCAGAGCTCACCCCTCCACTTT; CDR3aa: CASSQSSPLHF
v_gene: TRBV28; j_gene: TRBJ1-1; abundance: .; d_gene: TRBD1; CDR3nt: TGTGCCAGCAGTTTAGGACAGGGTTTGACTGAAGCTTTCTTT; CDR3aa: CASSLGQGLTEAFF
v_gene: TRBV28; j_gene: TRBJ1-1; abundance: .; d_gene: TRBD1; CDR3nt: TGTGCCAGCAGCCCGGGACAGGGGTATGGATTTAGGACTGAAGCTTTCTTT; CDR3aa: CASSPGQGYGFRTEAFF
v_gene: TRBV27; j_gene: TRBJ2-6; abundance: .; d_gene: .; CDR3nt: TGTGCCAGCAGTACCAAAATTGGGGCCAACGTCCTGACTTTC; CDR3aa: CASSTKIGANVLTF
v_gene: TRBV14; j_gene: TRBJ1-6; abundance: .; d_gene: .; CDR3nt: TGTGCCAGCAGCCTAACACCGGGGGGAAATTCACCCCTCCACTTT; CDR3aa: CASSLTPGGNSPLHF
v_gene: TRBV30; j_gene: TRBJ1-1; abundance: .; d_gene: .; CDR3nt: TGTGCCTGGTTCCCCCAAGAGAGGACTGAAGCTTTCTTT; CDR3aa: CAWFPQERTEAFF
v_gene: TRBV3-1/TRBV3-2; j_gene: TRBJ1-5; abundance: .; d_gene: .; CDR3nt: TGTGCCAGCAGCCAAGATCTTAAGGTCGGGCAGCCCCAGCATTTT; CDR3aa: CASSQDLKVGQPQHF
v_gene: TRBV28; j_gene: TRBJ2-7; abundance: .; d_gene: TRBD1; CDR3nt: TGTGCCAGCAGTCCCCAGACAGGGGGCCGCTACGAGCAGTACTTC; CDR3aa: CASSPQTGGRYEQYF
v_gene: TRBV2; j_gene: TRBJ1-2; abundance: .; d_gene: .; CDR3nt: TGTGCCAGCAGTGAGGCCTCGTCCTATGGCTACACCTTC; CDR3aa: CASSEASSYGYTF
v_gene: TRBV29-1; j_gene: TRBJ2-5; abundance: .; d_gene: .; CDR3nt: TGCAGCGTCGCCTCGGCAGCGAGGGGGGAGACCCAGTACTTC; CDR3aa: CSVASAARGETQYF
v_gene: TRBV5-5; j_gene: TRBJ2-1; abundance: .; d_gene: TRBD2; CDR3nt: TGTGCCAGCAGCTCGGTTAGCGGGGTTAGCTCCTACAATGAGCAGTTCTTC; CDR3aa: CASSSVSGVSSYNEQFF